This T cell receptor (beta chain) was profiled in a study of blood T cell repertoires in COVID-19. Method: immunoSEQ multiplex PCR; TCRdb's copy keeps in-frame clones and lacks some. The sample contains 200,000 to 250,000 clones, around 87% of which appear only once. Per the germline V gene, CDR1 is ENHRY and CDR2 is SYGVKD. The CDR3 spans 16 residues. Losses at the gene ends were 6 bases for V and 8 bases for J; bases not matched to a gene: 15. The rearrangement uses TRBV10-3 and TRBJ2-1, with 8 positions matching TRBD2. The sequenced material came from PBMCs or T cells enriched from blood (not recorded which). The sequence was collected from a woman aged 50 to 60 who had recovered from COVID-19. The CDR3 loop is CAISDGSGGVRDEQFF. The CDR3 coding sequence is TGTGCCATCAGCGACGGGAGCGGGGGTGTGCGCGATGAGCAGTTCTTC.